Listed here are 20 T cell receptor beta chains from one sample, sequenced in a study of cytomegalovirus exposure and HLA in healthy donors. Vbeta (60) and Jbeta (13) primers were used in the PCR. The repertoire was sequenced with immunoSEQ multiplex PCR; TCRdb's copy has only in-frame clones and lacks some. The sample holds 180,000 or so clones, 82% seen once. Material for sequencing was PBMCs. The receptors here all came from a boy aged 2 to 10 in good health and CMV-seronegative.

In its sample, this clone was seen once. The chain has TRBV7-9 and TRBJ2-3; D unclear. V was shortened by 4 bases and J by 0 bases, with 2 bases between the two germline ends. The CDR3 runs to 12 residues. Germline-derived CDR1 and CDR2 are SEHNR and FQNEAQ (reference sequence). DNA for the CDR3: TGTGCCAGCAGCTCAAGCACAGATACGCAGTATTTT. It is translated as CASSSSTDTQYF.

This clone was counted between two and nine times. The chain couples TRBV18 to TRBJ1-2; D remains ambiguous. V lost 1 base to trimming and J lost 0 bases, with 9 bases between them. Germline V lookup: CDR1 KGHSH, CDR2 LQKENI. The CDR3 spans 15 residues. Here the CDR3 DNA reads TGTGCCAGCTCACCACGAGGAGATCCTAACTATGGCTACACCTTC. This codes for CASSPRGDPNYGYTF. The full variable domain, with the rest looked up from reference TRBV18 and TRBJ1-2, is NAGVMQNPRHLVRRRGQEARLRCSPMKGHSHVYWYRQLPEEGLKFMVYLQKENIIDESGMPKERFSAEFPKEGPSILRIQQVVRGDSAAYFCASSPRGDPNYGYTFGSGTRLTVV.

The chain couples TRBV11-2 to TRBJ1-2; maybe TRBD1 (5 bases). V dropped 4 bases and J dropped 1 base, with 19 bases sitting between them. This CDR3 is built from 17 residues. In germline, CDR1 is SGHAT, CDR2 FQNNGV. The CDR3 spells CASSSPRGGVLNYGYTF. The CDR3 DNA follows: TGTGCCAGCAGCTCCCCTCGCGGGGGGGTCCTTAACTATGGCTACACCTTC.

As to this clone: Other DNA sequences within the sample encode an identical CDR3. The V and J genes are TRBV20-1 and TRBJ2-3; D possibly corresponds to TRBD2 (5 bases). Trimming left V 5 bases short and J 4 bases short, with 7 bases between. The CDR3 length is 11 residues. CDR1 DFQATT and CDR2 SNEGSKA come from the germline V gene (reference sequence). The CDR3 nucleotides are TGCAGTGCTCCGCGGGCAGATACGCAGTATTTT. Translated: CSAPRADTQYF.

The gene calls are TRBV11-2 and TRBJ1-6, with D tentatively TRBD1 (6 bases). Per the germline V gene, CDR1 is SGHAT and CDR2 is FQNNGV. Trimming removed 5 bases from V and 10 bases from J, with 18 bases in between. This CDR3 region has 15 residues. In DNA form, the CDR3 reads TGTGCCAGCAGCCCACAAACAGGGTCGAGATCACCCCTCCACTTT. This gives the protein CASSPQTGSRSPLHF.

The chain links TRBV5-4 to TRBJ1-2; D unresolved. Deletions cut 1 base from V and 6 bases from J, with 10 bases between. The germline CDR1 and CDR2 sequences are SGHNT and YYREEE (reference sequence). This CDR3 contains 13 residues. CDR3 nucleotide sequence: TGTGCCAGCAGCTTGTACGGGTCAGATGGCTACACCTTC. This sequence encodes CASSLYGSDGYTF.

The chain's CDR3 is CASSLDVIGIYGYTF. In DNA form, the CDR3 reads TGTGCCAGCAGCTTAGACGTTATCGGGATCTATGGCTACACCTTC. The rearrangement uses TRBV7-9 and TRBJ1-2; D not certain. Per germline, CDR1 SEHNR and CDR2 FQNEAQ (reference sequence). Trimming took 1 base from V and 4 from J, leaving 13 bases between them. The CDR3 contains 15 residues.

The J gene is TRBJ1-2, the V gene TRBV6-1; D unresolved. CDR3 length: 15 amino acids. Between the trimmed V and J ends, which lost 5 bases and 4 bases, there was a span of 17 bases. CDR1 is MNHNS and CDR2 is SASEGT in the germline V gene. Here the CDR3 reads CASSLNPREGYGYTF. The CDR3, as DNA: TGTGCCAGCAGTCTGAACCCCCGTGAGGGCTATGGCTACACCTTC.

The chain recombines TRBV2 with TRBJ2-5, with 7 bases aligning to TRBD1. The junction had 9 bases not matched to a gene; V was cut back by 8 bases and J by 0 bases. Looked up from germline, CDR1 is SNHLY and CDR2 is FYNNEI. The CDR3 totals 15 residues. This CDR3 reads CASREGGPYQETQYF. In DNA form, the CDR3 reads TGTGCCAGCCGGGAAGGGGGCCCCTACCAAGAGACCCAGTACTTC.

The rearrangement uses TRBV11-1 and TRBJ2-5, with D perhaps matching TRBD1 (6 bases). The CDR3 runs to 15 residues. CDR1 and CDR2 (germline): SGHAT, FQDESV (reference sequence). V was pared by 3 bases and J by 1 base, with 12 bases between. The CDR3: CASSFPGDIQETQYF. The CDR3 nucleotides are TGTGCCAGCAGCTTTCCAGGGGACATCCAAGAGACCCAGTACTTC. The variable domain in full, with the rest retrieved from reference TRBV11-1 and TRBJ2-5, is EAEVAQSPRYKITEKSQAVAFWCDPISGHATLYWYRQILGQGPELLVQFQDESVVDDSQLPKDRFSAERLKGVDSTLKIQPAELGDSAMYLCASSFPGDIQETQYFGPGTRLLVL.

The J gene is TRBJ2-5, the V gene TRBV27, with D uncertain. This CDR3 contains 13 residues. Germline CDR1 and CDR2: MNHEY and SMNVEV (reference sequence). Trimming shortened V by 3 bases and J by 3 bases, and 8 bases separated the two germline ends. The CDR3 loop reads CASSLMTKETQYF. In nucleotides, the CDR3 is TGTGCCAGCAGTTTGATGACAAAAGAGACCCAGTACTTC.

The chain has TRBV5-1 and TRBJ2-7; TRBD1 matches 9 bases. J was trimmed by 3 bases and V by 5 bases; bases with no gene match: 3. The CDR3 is made up of 13 amino acids. Per the germline V gene, CDR1 is SGHRS and CDR2 is YFSETQ. The CDR3 loop is CASREGQGYEQYF. CDR3 nucleotide sequence: TGCGCCAGCAGGGAGGGACAGGGCTACGAGCAGTACTTC.

The V call is TRBV5-1, the J call TRBJ1-1; 12 nucleotides align to TRBD1. Germline CDR1 is SGHRS and CDR2 is YFSETQ. The V and J ends lost 7 bases and 0 bases, in that order; junction bases with no gene match: 7. The CDR3 loop spans 16 amino acids. CDR3: CASSSGTGGMNTEAFF. CDR3 nucleotides: TGCGCCAGCTCAAGCGGGACAGGGGGCATGAACACTGAAGCTTTCTTT.

The V call is TRBV7-8, the J call TRBJ1-6, with D possibly TRBD1 on 6 matching bases. Deletions cut 0 bases from V and 10 bases from J, with 10 bases between. This CDR3 comprises 14 residues. CDR1 is SGHVS, CDR2 FQNEAQ, per germline. CDR3: CASSLAGARSPLHF. The CDR3 bases are TGTGCCAGCAGCTTAGCGGGGGCGAGGTCACCCCTCCACTTT.

The chain combines TRBV7-2 with TRBJ2-5; 9 bases align to TRBD2. Germline CDR1 SGHTA, CDR2 FQGNSA. With 3 bases clipped from V and 4 bases from J, the junction kept 9 bases outside the gene matches. This CDR3 is built from 16 residues. CDR3 in amino acids: CASSFVAGGPGETQYF. For the CDR3, the DNA is TGTGCCAGCAGCTTCGTGGCGGGGGGGCCAGGAGAGACCCAGTACTTC.

The chain employs TRBV27 and TRBJ2-1; 8 bases are a match to TRBD2. Germline CDR1 is MNHEY and CDR2 is SMNVEV (reference sequence). Trimming took 9 bases from V and 1 from J; bases not matched to a gene: 5. This CDR3 has 14 amino acids. CDR3 sequence: CASSERGSYNEQFF. The CDR3 DNA is TGTGCCAGTTCAGAGCGGGGGTCCTACAATGAGCAGTTCTTC.

V and J are TRBV27 and TRBJ2-7, with 9 positions matching TRBD2. With 5 bases clipped from V and 0 bases from J, the junction kept 5 bases outside the gene matches. Germline CDR1 and CDR2: MNHEY and SMNVEV (reference sequence). CDR3 length: 15 residues. CDR3 nucleotide sequence: TGTGCCAGCAGTCTAATTAGCGGGGGCTCCTACGAGCAGTACTTC. It codes for CASSLISGGSYEQYF.

The chain couples TRBV7-9 to TRBJ1-1; D is unresolved. The V end was cut by 4 bases, the J end by 1 base, with 7 bases between. Per the germline V gene, CDR1 is SEHNR and CDR2 is FQNEAQ (reference sequence). This CDR3 region has 13 residues. The DNA of the CDR3 is TGTGCCAGCAGCTCCGCCAGGAACACTGAAGCTTTCTTT. Protein: CASSSARNTEAFF. The whole variable domain, filled in from reference TRBV7-9 and TRBJ1-1, reads DTGVSQNPRHKITKRGQNVTFRCDPISEHNRLYWYRQTLGQGPEFLTYFQNEAQLEKSRLLSDRFSAERPKGSFSTLEIQRTEQGDSAMYLCASSSARNTEAFFGQGTRLTVV.

This chain joins TRBV9 and TRBJ1-6; D may be TRBD1 (5 bases). Germline V lookup: CDR1 SGDLS, CDR2 YYNGEE. Between the trimmed V and J ends, which lost 0 bases and 7 bases, there was a span of 11 bases. CDR3 length: 15 residues. CDR3 loop: CASSVGGPVNSPLHF. The CDR3 nucleotides are TGTGCCAGCAGCGTAGGGGGCCCCGTAAATTCACCCCTCCACTTT.

The J gene is TRBJ2-3, the V gene TRBV7-3, with 9 bases fitting TRBD2. The CDR3 is 16 residues long. V lost 1 base to trimming and J lost 4 bases; unmatched junction nucleotides: 6. Germline assignment: CDR1 SGHTA and CDR2 FQGTGA. CDR3 loop: CASSLMAGGNSDTQYF. As DNA, the CDR3 is TGTGCCAGCAGCTTAATGGCGGGGGGGAACTCAGATACGCAGTATTTT.